This T cell receptor beta chain was sequenced for a study of pediatric ulcerative colitis (dated by TCRdb to about 2019). The study in broad terms: Of the ulcerative colitis patients, about 7 had pancolitis and two had left-sided colitis, and histology in every patient was consistent with ulcerative colitis. Using the Pediatric Ulcerative Colitis Activity Index, a couple of patients were classed as having mild disease, several as having moderate disease and three as having acute severe colitis. Roughly nine newly diagnosed, treatment-naive pediatric ulcerative colitis patients and a few non-IBD control children each provided paired blood and rectal samples.

Before the diagnostic colonoscopy, none of the ulcerative colitis patients had been given any immunosuppressive medication. Blood was sampled at the same time as the colonoscopy. The Wizard kit (Promega) was used to extract genomic DNA from blood and intestinal samples. The CDR3 measures 12 amino acids from cysteine to phenylalanine. Solely the CDR3 DNA is kept, with 36 bases framed from the first base. The V and J ends are trimmed by 5 bases and 5 bases, leaving 10 bases between them. From the germline V gene, CDR1 is SGHRS and CDR2 is YFSETQ. Using the immunoSEQ TRB Survey service, rearranged CDR3 beta regions were amplified from genomic DNA with multiplex V and J primers. Survey-level sequencing depth of up to 500,000 reads per sample was used to keep depth equal across samples. Libraries were purified, pooled and sequenced on Illumina technology. As for how the authors treated the data: Productive clonality, sample overlap, pairwise scatters, CDR3 beta length, V/D/J gene usage and productiveness were all assessed with the immunoSEQ online tools. Calculated diversity was defined as the number of unique rearrangements divided by total templates, multiplied by 100, and Shannon and Simpson indices were computed as well. Z-score normalized data were analyzed by principal component analysis with the R prcomp function and the ggbiplot package. Morisita's index was used to quantify the clonal overlap between blood and rectum within each subject. TCRdb's version of the immuneACCESS table is confined to in-frame rearrangements and falls short of the full clone set. An unresolved V gene accounts for under half of the shortfall where checked; the remainder is of unknown origin. D and trimming were read from the DNA, whereas the V and J calls and clone size are those reported in that table. For this sample the table gives roughly 64,000 clones, of which approximately 87% were detected only once. Together, the top ten hold around 3% of the sample.

On this clone itself: Its cognate antigen has yet to be identified. Base qualities were left out, and no much larger clone turns up one base away.

What the study reported, not specific to this receptor: With only four individuals, the healthy control group was small. For technical reasons, substantially fewer templates were yielded by the blood samples of two patients, and these blood samples were excluded from blood-rectal overlap analysis. A couple of rectal CDR3 clonotypes were found in every ulcerative colitis patient but in no control. Controls, mild-moderate and acute severe colitis patients were separated by rectal repertoire features, and reduced rectal diversity due to clonal expansions was observed in acute severe colitis. Compared with controls, ulcerative colitis patients showed significantly higher autologous blood-rectal clonal overlap, a finding that suggests increased T cell trafficking to inflamed tissue. Repertoires were derived from total lymphocyte DNA, so rare subsets such as regulatory T cells may have patterns not reflected.

What was sequenced was blood. Rearrangement joined TRBV5-1 to TRBJ2-5, with TRBD1 as a weak D call on 5 bases. This sequence was found in a boy aged 5-17 years with severe ulcerative colitis. The DNA is TGCGCCAGCAGTACAGGCAGCGAGACCCAGTACTTC. It encodes CASSTGSETQYF.